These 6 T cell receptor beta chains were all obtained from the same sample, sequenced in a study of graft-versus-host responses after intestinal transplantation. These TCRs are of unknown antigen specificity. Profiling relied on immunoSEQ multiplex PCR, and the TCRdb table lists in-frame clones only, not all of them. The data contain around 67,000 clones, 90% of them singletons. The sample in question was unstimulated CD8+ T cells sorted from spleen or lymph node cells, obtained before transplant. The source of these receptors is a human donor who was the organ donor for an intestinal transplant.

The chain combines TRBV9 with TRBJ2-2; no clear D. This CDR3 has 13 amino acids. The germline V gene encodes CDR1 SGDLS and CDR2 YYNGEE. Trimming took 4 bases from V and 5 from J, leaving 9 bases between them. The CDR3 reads CASSPPLTGELFF. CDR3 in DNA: TGTGCCAGCAGCCCCCCTCTGACCGGGGAGCTGTTTTTT. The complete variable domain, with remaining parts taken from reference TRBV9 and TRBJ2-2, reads DSGVTQTPKHLITATGQRVTLRCSPRSGDLSVYWYQQSLDQGLQFLIQYYNGEERAKGNILERFSAQQFPDLHSELNLSSLELGDSALYFCASSPPLTGELFFGEGSRLTVL.

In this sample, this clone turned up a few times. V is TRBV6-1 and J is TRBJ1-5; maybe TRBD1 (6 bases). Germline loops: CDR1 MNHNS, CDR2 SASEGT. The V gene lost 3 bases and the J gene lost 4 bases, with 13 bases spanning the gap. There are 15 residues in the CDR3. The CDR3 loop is CASSDRTEGNQPQHF. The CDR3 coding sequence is TGTGCCAGCAGTGACCGGACAGAGGGAAATCAGCCCCAGCATTTT.

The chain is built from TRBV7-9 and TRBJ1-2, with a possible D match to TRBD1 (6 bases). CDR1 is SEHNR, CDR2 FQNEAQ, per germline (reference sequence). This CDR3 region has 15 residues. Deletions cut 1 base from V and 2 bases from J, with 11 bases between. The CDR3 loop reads CASSLGPDRNYGYTF. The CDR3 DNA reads TGTGCCAGCAGCTTAGGGCCAGACAGGAACTATGGCTACACCTTC. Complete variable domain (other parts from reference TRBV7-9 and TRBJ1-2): DTGVSQNPRHKITKRGQNVTFRCDPISEHNRLYWYRQTLGQGPEFLTYFQNEAQLEKSRLLSDRFSAERPKGSFSTLEIQRTEQGDSAMYLCASSLGPDRNYGYTFGSGTRLTVV.

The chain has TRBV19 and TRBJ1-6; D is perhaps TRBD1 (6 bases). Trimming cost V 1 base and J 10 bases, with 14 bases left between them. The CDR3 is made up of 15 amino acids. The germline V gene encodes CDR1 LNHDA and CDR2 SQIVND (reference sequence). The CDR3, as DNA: TGTGCCAGTAGTATAGGTACAGGGCGCGAATCACCCCTCCACTTT. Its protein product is CASSIGTGRESPLHF. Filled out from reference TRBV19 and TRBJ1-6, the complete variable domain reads DGGITQSPKYLFRKEGQNVTLSCEQNLNHDAMYWYRQDPGQGLRLIYYSQIVNDFQKGDIAEGYSVSREKKESFPLTVTSAQKNPTAFYLCASSIGTGRESPLHFGNGTRLTVT.

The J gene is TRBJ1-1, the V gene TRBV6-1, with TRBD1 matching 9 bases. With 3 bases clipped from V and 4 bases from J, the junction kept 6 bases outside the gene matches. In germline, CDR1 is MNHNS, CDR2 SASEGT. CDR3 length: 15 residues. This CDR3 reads CASSEGTGGITEAFF. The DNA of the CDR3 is TGTGCCAGCAGTGAGGGAACAGGGGGCATCACTGAAGCTTTCTTT.

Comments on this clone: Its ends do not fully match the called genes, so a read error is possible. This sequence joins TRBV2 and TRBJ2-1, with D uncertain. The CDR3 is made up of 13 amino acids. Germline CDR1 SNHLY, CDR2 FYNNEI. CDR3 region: CASREASFNGQFF. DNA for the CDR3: TGTGCCAGCAGAGAAGCGAGTTTTAATGGGCAGTTCTTC.